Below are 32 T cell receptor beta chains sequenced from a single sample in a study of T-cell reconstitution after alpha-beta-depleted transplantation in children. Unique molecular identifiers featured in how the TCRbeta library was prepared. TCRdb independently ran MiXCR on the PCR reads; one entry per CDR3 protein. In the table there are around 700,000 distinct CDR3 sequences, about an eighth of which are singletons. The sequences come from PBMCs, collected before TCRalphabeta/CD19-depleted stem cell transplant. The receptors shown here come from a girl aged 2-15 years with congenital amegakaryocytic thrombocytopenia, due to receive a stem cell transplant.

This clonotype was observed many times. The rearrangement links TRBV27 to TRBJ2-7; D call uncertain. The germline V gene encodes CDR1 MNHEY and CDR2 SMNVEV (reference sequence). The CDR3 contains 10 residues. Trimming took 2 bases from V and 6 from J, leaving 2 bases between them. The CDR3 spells CASSLLEQYF. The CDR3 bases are TGTGCCAGCAGTTTACTCGAGCAGTACTTC.

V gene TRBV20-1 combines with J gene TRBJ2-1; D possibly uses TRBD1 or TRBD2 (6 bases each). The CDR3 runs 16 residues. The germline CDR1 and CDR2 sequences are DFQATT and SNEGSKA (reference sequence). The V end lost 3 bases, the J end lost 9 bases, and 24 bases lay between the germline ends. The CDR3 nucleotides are TGCAGTGCTAGTTCCGGGGGCAGATTAGGTTCGGGTGAGCAGTTCTTC. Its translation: CSASSGGRLGSGEQFF.

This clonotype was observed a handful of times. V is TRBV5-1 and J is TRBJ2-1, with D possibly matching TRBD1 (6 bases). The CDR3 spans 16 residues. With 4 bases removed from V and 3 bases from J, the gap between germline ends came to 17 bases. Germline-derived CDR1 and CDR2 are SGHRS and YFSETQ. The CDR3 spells CASSPALQGGYNEQFF. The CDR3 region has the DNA TGCGCCAGCAGCCCCGCTTTACAGGGCGGCTACAATGAGCAGTTCTTC.

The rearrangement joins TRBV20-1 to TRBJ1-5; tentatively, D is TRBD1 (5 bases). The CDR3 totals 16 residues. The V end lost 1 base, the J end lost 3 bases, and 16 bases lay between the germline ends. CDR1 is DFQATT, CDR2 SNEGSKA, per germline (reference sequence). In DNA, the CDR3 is TGCAGTGCTAGAGCGTCAGGGCTTGGGGCCAATCAGCCCCAGCATTTT. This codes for CSARASGLGANQPQHF.

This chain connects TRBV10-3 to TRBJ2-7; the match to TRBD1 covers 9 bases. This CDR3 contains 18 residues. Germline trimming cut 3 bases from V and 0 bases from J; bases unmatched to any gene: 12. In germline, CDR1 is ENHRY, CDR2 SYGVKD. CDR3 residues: CAISETPGQGANSYEQYF. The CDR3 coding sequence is TGTGCCATCAGTGAAACGCCGGGACAGGGCGCCAACTCCTACGAGCAGTACTTC.

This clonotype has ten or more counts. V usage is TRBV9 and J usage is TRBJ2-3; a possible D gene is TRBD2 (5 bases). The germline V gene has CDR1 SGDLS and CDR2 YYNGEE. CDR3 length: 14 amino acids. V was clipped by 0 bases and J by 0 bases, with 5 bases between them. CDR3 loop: CASSVGTSTDTQYF. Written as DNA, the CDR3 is TGTGCCAGCAGCGTAGGGACTAGCACAGATACGCAGTATTTT. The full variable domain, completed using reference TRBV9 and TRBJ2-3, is DSGVTQTPKHLITATGQRVTLRCSPRSGDLSVYWYQQSLDQGLQFLIQYYNGEERAKGNILERFSAQQFPDLHSELNLSSLELGDSALYFCASSVGTSTDTQYFGPGTRLTVL.

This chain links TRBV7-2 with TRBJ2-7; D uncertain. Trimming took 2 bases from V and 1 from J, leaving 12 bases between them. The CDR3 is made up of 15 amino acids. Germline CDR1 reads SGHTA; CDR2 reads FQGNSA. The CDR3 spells CASSLLVYDSYEQYF. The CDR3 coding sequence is TGTGCCAGCAGCTTACTAGTCTATGATTCCTACGAGCAGTACTTC.

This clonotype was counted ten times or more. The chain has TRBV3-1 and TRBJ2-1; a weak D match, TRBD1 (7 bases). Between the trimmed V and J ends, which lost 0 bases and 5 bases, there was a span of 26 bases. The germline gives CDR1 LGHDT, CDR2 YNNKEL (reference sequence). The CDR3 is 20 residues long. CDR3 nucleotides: TGTGCCAGCAGCCAAGATGTTCCGGGACAGCGGTGGAGGGCTAACAATGAGCAGTTCTTC. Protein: CASSQDVPGQRWRANNEQFF.

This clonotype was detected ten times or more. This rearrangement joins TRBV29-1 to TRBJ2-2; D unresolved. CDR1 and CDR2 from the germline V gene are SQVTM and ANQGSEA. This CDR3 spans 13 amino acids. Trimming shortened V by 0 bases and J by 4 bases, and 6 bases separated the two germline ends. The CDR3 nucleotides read TGCAGCGTTGAAGAAGGGCTCACCGGGGAGCTGTTTTTT. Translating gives CSVEEGLTGELFF.

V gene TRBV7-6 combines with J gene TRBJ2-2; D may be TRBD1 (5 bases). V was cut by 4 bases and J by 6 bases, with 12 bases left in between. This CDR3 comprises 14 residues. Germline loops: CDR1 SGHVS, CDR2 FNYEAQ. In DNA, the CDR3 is TGTGCCAGCAGCTCCGTCCCAGGGTCCGGGGAGCTGTTTTTT. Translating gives CASSSVPGSGELFF.

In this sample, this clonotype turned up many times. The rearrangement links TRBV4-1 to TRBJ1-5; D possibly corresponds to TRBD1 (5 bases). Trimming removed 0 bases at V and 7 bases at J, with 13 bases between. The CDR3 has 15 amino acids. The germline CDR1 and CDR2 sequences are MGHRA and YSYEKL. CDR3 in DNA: TGCGCCAGCAGCCAAGATCTGCAGGGCCTGCAGCCCCAGCATTTT. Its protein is CASSQDLQGLQPQHF.

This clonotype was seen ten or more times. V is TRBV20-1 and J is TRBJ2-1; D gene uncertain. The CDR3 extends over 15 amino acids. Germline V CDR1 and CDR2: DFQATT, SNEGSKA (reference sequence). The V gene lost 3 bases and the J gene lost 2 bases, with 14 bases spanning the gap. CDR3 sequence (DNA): TGCAGTGCTAGTTACATCAGGTTGGCCTACAATGAGCAGTTCTTC. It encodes CSASYIRLAYNEQFF.

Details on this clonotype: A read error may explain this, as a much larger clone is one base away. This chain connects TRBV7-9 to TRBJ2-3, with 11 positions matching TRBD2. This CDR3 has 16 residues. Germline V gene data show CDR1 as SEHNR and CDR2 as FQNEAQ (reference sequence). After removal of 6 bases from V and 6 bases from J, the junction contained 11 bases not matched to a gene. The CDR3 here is CASRKTSGSGADTQYF. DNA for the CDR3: TGTGCCAGCAGAAAAACTAGCGGGAGCGGGGCGGATACGCAGTATTTT.

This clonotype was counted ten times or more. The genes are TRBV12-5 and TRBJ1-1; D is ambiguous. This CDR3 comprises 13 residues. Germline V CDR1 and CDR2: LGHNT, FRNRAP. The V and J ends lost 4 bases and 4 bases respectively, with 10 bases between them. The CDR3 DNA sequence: TGTGCTAGTGGTTCCGTAGGCCGCACTGAAGCTTTCTTT. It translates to CASGSVGRTEAFF.

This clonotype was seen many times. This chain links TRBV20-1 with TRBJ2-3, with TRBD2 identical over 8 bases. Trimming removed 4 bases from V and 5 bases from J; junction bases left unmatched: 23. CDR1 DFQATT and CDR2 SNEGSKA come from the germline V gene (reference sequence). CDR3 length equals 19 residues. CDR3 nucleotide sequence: TGCAGTGCTACACATAACCTCCCAGCGGGAGAGGTATTTTTAGATACGCAGTATTTT. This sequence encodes CSATHNLPAGEVFLDTQYF.

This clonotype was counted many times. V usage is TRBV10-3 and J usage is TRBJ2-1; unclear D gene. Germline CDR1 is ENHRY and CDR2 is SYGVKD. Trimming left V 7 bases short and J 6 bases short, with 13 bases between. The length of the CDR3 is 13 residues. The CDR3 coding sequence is TGTGCCATCAAGTTTTACCCAGGCAATGAGCAGTTCTTC. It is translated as CAIKFYPGNEQFF.

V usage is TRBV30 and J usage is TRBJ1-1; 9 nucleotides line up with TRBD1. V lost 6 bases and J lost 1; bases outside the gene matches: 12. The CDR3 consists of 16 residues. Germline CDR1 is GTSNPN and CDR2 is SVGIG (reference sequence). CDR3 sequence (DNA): TGTGCCTGCCCTCCGGGACAGGGTTTGTGGAACACTGAAGCTTTCTTT. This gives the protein CACPPGQGLWNTEAFF.

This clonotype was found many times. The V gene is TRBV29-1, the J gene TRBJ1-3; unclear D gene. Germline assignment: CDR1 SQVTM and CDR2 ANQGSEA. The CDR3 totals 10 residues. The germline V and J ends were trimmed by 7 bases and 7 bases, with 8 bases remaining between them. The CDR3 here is CSGRGNTIYF. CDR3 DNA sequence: TGCAGCGGGCGCGGGAACACCATATATTTT.

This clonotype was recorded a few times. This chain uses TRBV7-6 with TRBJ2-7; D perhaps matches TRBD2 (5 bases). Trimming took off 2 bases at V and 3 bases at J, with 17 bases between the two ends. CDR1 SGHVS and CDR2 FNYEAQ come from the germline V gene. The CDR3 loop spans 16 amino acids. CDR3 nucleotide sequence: TGTGCCAGCAGCTTACCAGCGGACGCCCCCTTCTACGAGCAGTACTTC. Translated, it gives CASSLPADAPFYEQYF.

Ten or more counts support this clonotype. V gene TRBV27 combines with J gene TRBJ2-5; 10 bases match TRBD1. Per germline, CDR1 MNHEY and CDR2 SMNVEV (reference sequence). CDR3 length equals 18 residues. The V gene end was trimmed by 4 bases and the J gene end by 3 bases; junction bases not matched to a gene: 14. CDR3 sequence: CASSSHRRRQGAKETQYF. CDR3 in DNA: TGTGCCAGCAGTTCCCATCGTCGTAGACAGGGGGCTAAAGAGACCCAGTACTTC.

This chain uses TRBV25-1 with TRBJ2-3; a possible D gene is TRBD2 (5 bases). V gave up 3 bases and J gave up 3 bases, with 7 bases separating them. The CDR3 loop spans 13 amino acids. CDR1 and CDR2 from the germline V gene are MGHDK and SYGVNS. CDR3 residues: CASSDPGTDTQYF. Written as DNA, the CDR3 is TGTGCCAGCAGTGATCCGGGAACAGATACGCAGTATTTT.

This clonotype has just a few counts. The CDR3 is CASSSLSRPGQTYEQYF. The DNA for the CDR3 is TGTGCCAGCAGTTCTCTGTCCCGCCCGGGACAGACCTACGAGCAGTACTTC. The chain uses TRBV27 and TRBJ2-7, with 7 bases aligning to TRBD1. Germline trimming cut 4 bases from V and 2 bases from J; bases unmatched to any gene: 14. CDR1 is MNHEY and CDR2 is SMNVEV in the germline V gene (reference sequence). The CDR3 is 17 residues long.

This CDR3 reads CASSLDPGTSGNTQYF. As DNA, the CDR3 is TGCGCCAGCAGCTTGGACCCCGGGACTAGCGGCAATACGCAGTATTTT. This chain links TRBV5-1 with TRBJ2-3, with 11 bases identical to TRBD2. In germline, CDR1 is SGHRS, CDR2 YFSETQ. The CDR3 covers 16 residues. J gave up 7 bases and V 0 bases, and 7 bases lay outside the gene matches.

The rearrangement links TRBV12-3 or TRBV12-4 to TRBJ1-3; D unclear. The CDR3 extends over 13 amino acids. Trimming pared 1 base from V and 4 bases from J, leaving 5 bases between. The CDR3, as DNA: TGTGCCAGCAGTTTAGATTGGGGAAACACCATATATTTT. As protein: CASSLDWGNTIYF.

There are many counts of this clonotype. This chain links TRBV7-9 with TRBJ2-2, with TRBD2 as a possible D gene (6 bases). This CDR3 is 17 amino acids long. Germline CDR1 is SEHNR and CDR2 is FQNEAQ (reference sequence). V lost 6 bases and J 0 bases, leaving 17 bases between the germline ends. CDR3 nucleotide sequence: TGTGCCAGCAGGCAACGGAGGGATTCCTCGAACACCGGGGAGCTGTTTTTT. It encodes CASRQRRDSSNTGELFF.

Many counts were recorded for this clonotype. For the CDR3, the DNA is TGTGCCAGCAGTAAGTTGTACCCAGAAGAGACCCAGTACTTC. Amino acid sequence: CASSKLYPEETQYF. This chain links TRBV12-3 or TRBV12-4 with TRBJ2-5; D ambiguous. The CDR3 is 14 amino acids. V lost 5 bases and J 3 bases, leaving 13 bases between the germline ends.

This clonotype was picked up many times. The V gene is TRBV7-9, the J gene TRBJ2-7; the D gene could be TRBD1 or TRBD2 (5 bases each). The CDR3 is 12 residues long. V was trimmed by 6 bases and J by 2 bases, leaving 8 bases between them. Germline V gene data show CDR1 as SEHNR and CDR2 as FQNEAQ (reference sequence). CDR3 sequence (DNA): TGTGCCAGCAGTGGGGGAACCTACGAGCAGTACTTC. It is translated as CASSGGTYEQYF.

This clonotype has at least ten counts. The CDR3: CASSWEGGGGELFF. CDR3 coding DNA: TGTGCCAGCAGTTGGGAGGGAGGAGGCGGGGAGCTGTTTTTT. The chain has TRBV25-1 and TRBJ2-2; 7 positions agree with TRBD2. CDR1 MGHDK and CDR2 SYGVNS come from the germline V gene. The trim removed 5 bases at V and 7 bases at J, leaving 7 bases unmatched. The CDR3 has 14 residues.

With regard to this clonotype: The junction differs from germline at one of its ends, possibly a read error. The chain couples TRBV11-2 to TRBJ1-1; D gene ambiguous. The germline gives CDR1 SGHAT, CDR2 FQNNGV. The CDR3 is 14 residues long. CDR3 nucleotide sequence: TGTGCCTGCAGCCTTCGTCCGGGGAACACTGAAGCTTTCTTT. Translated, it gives CACSLRPGNTEAFF. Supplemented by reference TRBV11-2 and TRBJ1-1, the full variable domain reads EAGVAQSPRYKIIEKRQSVAFWCNPISGHATLYWYQQILGQGPKLLIQFQNNGVVDDSQLPKDRFSAERLKGVDSTLKIQPAKLEDSAVYLCACSLRPGNTEAFFGQGTRLTVV.

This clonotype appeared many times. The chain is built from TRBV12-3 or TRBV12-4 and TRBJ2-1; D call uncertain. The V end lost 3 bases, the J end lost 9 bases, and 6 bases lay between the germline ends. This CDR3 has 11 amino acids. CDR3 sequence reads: CASSFPPEQFF. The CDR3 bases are TGTGCCAGCAGTTTCCCCCCTGAGCAGTTCTTC.

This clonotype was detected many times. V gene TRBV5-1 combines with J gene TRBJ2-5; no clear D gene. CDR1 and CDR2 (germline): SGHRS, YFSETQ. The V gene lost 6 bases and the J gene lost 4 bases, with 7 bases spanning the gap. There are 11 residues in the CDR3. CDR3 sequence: CASISGETQYF. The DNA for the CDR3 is TGCGCCAGCATATCCGGAGAGACCCAGTACTTC.

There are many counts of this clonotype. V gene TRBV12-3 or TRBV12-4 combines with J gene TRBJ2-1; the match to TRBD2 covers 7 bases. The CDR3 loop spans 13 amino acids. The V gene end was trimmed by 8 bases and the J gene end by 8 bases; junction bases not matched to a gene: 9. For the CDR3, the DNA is TGTGCCAGCCGGAGTACTAGCGCGGATGAGCAGTTCTTC. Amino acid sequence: CASRSTSADEQFF.